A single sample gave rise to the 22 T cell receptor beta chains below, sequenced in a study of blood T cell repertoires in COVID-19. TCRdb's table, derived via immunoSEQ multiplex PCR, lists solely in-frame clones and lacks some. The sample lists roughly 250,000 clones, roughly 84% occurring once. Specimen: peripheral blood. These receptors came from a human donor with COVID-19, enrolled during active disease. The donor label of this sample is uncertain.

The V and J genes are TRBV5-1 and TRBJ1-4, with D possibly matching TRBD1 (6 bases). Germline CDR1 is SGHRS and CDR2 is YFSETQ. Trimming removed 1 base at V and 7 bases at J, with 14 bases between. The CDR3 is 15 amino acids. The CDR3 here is CASSLTRGMGEKLFF. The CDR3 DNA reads TGCGCCAGCAGCTTGACGAGGGGGATGGGTGAAAAACTGTTTTTT.

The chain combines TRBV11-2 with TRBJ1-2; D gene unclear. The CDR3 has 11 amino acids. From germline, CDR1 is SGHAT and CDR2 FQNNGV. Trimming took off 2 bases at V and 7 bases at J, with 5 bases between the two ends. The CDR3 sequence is CASSLSSGYTF. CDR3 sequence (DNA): TGTGCCAGCAGCTTATCGTCTGGCTACACCTTC. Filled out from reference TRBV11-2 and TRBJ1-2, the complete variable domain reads EAGVAQSPRYKIIEKRQSVAFWCNPISGHATLYWYQQILGQGPKLLIQFQNNGVVDDSQLPKDRFSAERLKGVDSTLKIQPAKLEDSAVYLCASSLSSGYTFGSGTRLTVV.

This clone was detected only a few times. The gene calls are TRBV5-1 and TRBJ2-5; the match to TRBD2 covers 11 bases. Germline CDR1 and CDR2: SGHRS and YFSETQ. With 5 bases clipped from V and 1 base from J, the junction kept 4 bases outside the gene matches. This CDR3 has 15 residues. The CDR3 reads CASSIAGGAQETQYF. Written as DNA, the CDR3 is TGCGCCAGCAGTATAGCGGGAGGGGCCCAAGAGACCCAGTACTTC.

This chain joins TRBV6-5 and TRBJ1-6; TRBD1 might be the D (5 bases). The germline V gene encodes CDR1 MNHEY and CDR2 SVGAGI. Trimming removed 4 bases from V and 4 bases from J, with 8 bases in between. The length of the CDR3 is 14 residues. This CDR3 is CASSLQEYNSPLHF. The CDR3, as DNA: TGTGCCAGCAGTTTACAGGAGTATAATTCACCCCTCCACTTT.

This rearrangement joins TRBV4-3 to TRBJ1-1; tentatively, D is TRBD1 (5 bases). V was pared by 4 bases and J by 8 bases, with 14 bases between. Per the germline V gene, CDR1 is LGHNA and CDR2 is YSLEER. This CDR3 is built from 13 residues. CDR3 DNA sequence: TGCGCCAGCAGCCGATATGCGTCAGGGGAAGCTTTCTTT. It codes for CASSRYASGEAFF.

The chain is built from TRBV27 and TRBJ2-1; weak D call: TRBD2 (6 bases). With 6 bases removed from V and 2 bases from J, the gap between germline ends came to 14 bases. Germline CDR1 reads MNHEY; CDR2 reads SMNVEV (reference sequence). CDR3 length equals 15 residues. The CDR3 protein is CASSSASATYNEQFF. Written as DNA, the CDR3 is TGTGCCAGCAGCTCCGCTAGCGCAACCTACAATGAGCAGTTCTTC.

The CDR3 here is CSASRPTGPYEQYF. CDR3 sequence (DNA): TGCAGTGCTAGTAGGCCGACAGGGCCCTACGAGCAGTACTTC. The chain links TRBV20-1 to TRBJ2-7; 7 positions agree with TRBD1. V trimming: 3 bases; J trimming: 2 bases; junction bases outside the gene matches: 7. Germline V gene lookup returns CDR1 DFQATT and CDR2 SNEGSKA (reference sequence). CDR3 length equals 14 residues.

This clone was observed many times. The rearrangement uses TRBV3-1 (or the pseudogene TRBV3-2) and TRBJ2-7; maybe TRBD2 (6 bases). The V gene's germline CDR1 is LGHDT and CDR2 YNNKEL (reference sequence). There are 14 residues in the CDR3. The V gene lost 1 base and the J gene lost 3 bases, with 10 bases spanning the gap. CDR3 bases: TGTGCCAGCAGCCAAGGACTAGGATTCTACGAGCAGTACTTC. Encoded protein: CASSQGLGFYEQYF.

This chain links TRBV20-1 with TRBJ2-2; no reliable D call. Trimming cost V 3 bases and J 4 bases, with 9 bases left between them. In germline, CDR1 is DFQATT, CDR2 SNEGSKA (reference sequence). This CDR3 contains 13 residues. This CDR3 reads CSASRGATGELFF. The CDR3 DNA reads TGCAGTGCTAGTCGCGGCGCCACCGGGGAGCTGTTTTTT.

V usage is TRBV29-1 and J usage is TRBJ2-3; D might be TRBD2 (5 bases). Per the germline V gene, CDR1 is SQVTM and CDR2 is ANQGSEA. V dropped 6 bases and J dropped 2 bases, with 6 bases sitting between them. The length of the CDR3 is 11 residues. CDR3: CSVGDTDTQYF. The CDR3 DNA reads TGCAGCGTCGGGGACACAGATACGCAGTATTTT.

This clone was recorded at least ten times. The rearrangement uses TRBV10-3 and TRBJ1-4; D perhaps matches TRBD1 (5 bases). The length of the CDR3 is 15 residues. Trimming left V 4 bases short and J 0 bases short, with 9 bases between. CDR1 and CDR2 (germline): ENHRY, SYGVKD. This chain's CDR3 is CAISVGAATNEKLFF. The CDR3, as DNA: TGTGCCATCAGTGTAGGGGCAGCAACTAATGAAAAACTGTTTTTT.

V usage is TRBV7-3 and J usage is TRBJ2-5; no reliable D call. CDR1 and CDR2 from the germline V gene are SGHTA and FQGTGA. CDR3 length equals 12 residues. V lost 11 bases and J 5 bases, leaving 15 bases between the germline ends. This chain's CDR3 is CAYYAVRETQYF. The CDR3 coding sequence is TGTGCCTACTATGCAGTCCGGGAGACCCAGTACTTC.

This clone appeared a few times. For the CDR3, the DNA is TGTGCCAGTAATACAGTTAGCAATCAGCCCCAGCATTTT. It codes for CASNTVSNQPQHF. The chain uses TRBV19 and TRBJ1-5; D gene uncertain. The germline V and J ends were trimmed by 7 bases and 0 bases, with 7 bases remaining between them. This CDR3 is built from 13 residues. CDR1 and CDR2 from the germline V gene are LNHDA and SQIVND (reference sequence).

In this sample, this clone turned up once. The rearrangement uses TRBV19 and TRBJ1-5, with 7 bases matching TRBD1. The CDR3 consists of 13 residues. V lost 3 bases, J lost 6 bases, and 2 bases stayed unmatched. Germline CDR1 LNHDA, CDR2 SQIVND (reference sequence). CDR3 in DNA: TGTGCCAGTAGTATGACAGGGACTCAGCCCCAGCATTTT. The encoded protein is CASSMTGTQPQHF. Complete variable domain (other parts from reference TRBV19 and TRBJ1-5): DGGITQSPKYLFRKEGQNVTLSCEQNLNHDAMYWYRQDPGQGLRLIYYSQIVNDFQKGDIAEGYSVSREKKESFPLTVTSAQKNPTAFYLCASSMTGTQPQHFGDGTRLSIL.

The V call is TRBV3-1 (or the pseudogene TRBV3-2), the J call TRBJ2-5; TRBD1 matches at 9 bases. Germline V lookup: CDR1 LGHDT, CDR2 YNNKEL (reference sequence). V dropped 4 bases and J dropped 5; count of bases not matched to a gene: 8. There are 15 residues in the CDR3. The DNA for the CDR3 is TGTGCCAGCAGCCGCGCAGGGACAGGGCGGGAGACCCAGTACTTC. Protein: CASSRAGTGRETQYF.

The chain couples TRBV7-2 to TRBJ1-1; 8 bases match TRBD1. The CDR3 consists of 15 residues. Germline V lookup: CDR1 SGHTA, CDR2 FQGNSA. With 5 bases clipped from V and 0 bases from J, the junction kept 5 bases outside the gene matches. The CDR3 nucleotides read TGTGCCAGCAGCGAGGACAGGGCCATGAACACTGAAGCTTTCTTT. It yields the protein CASSEDRAMNTEAFF.

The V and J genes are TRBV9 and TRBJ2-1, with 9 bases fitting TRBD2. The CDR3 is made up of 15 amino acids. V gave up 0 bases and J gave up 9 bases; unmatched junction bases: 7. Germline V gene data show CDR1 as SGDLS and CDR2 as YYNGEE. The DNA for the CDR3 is TGTGCCAGCAGCGTAGGGGGCGGGAGGGCTGGTGAGCAGTTCTTC. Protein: CASSVGGGRAGEQFF.

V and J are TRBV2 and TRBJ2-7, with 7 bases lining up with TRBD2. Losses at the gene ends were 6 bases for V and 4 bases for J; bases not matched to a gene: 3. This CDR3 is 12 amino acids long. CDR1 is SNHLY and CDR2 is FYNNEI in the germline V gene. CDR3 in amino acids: CASRGGEYEQYF. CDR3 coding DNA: TGTGCCAGCAGGGGGGGGGAATACGAGCAGTACTTC.

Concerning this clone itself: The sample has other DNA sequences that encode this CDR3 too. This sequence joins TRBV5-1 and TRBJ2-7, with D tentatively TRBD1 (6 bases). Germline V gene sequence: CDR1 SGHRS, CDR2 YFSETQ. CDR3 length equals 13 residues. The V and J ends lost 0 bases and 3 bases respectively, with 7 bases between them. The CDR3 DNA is TGCGCCAGCAGCTTGGTACAGGGCTACGAGCAGTACTTC. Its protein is CASSLVQGYEQYF.

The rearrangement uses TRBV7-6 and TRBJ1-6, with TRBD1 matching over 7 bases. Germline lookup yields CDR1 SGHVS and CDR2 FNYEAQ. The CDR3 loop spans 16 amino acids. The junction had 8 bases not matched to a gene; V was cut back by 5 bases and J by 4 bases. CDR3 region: CASSGTGTDYNSPLHF. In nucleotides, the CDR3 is TGTGCCAGCAGCGGCACCGGGACAGATTATAATTCACCCCTCCACTTT.

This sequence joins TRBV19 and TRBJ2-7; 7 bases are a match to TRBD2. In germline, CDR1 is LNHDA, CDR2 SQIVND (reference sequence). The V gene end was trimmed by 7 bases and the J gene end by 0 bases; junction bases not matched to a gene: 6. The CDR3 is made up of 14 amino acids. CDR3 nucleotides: TGTGCCAGTAAACTAGCGCCTGACTCCTACGAGCAGTACTTC. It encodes CASKLAPDSYEQYF.

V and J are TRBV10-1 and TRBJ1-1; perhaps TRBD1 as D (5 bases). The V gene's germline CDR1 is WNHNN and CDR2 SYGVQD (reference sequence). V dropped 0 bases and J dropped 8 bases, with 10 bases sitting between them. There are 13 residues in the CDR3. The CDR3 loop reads CASSESSGWEAFF. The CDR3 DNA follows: TGCGCCAGCAGTGAGTCTTCAGGGTGGGAAGCTTTCTTT.